This T cell receptor beta chain stems from a study of T cell repertoires in cytomegalovirus infection. Findings and limits, study-wide: Adding up the frequency of public TCR beta families identified people who carried CMV plus the relevant HLA.

As regards this clonotype: Its antigen remains unknown.

A single record per CDR3 protein comes from TCRdb applying MiXCR to the reads. Of under 200,000 distinct CDR3 sequences listed, less than 9.5% were seen once; the top ten hold approximately 4.2%. The receptor was isolated from a human donor in good health (CMV status not recorded). Some clones in this sample may be carry-over from other donors' samples. Sample: PBMCs.

CDR3 bases: TGTGCCAGCAGCCTCGGGGGTGCTTGGGGCTCCTACGAGCAGTACTTC. Translated: CASSLGGAWGSYEQYF. This chain uses TRBV7-4 with TRBJ2-7; weak D call: TRBD2 (6 bases). This CDR3 has 16 amino acids. The V gene's germline CDR1 is SGHVT and CDR2 SQSDAQ. The V end was cut by 5 bases, the J end by 0 bases, with 17 bases between.